The TCR beta chain described here comes from a study of tumor-infiltrating lymphocytes in primary liver carcinoma. The CDR3 totals 19 residues. Trimming cost V 6 bases and J 4 bases, with 28 bases left between them. Making TCR beta cDNA involved 400 to 600 ng total RNA and a constant-region primer. Slightly modified ARM-PCR, run as three nested multiplex PCR rounds, produced the TCR beta libraries. Running ten to eleven cycles apiece, the first two PCR rounds relied on TRBV1-TRBV30 forward primers together with a C-beta reverse primer. TCRdb re-derived calls from the multiplex PCR reads in MiXCR, one entry per CDR3 protein. The table has about 120,000 distinct CDR3 sequences, roughly 75% seen once; the top ten hold roughly 7.3%. The roughly 17-32 mg bulk tissue piece was not sorted before simultaneous RNA and DNA extraction.

The TCR originated in a woman aged 55 to 70 with primary liver carcinoma and hepatitis B virus infection. Sequencing was done on a sample of tumor-adjacent normal liver tissue. The chain uses TRBV12-3 or TRBV12-4 and TRBJ2-1, with D perhaps TRBD2 (6 bases). CDR3 in DNA: TGTGCCAGCAGCCCCCGGGGAGTAATACGTAGCGGAGGGTACAATGAGCAGTTCTTC. Amino acids: CASSPRGVIRSGGYNEQFF.